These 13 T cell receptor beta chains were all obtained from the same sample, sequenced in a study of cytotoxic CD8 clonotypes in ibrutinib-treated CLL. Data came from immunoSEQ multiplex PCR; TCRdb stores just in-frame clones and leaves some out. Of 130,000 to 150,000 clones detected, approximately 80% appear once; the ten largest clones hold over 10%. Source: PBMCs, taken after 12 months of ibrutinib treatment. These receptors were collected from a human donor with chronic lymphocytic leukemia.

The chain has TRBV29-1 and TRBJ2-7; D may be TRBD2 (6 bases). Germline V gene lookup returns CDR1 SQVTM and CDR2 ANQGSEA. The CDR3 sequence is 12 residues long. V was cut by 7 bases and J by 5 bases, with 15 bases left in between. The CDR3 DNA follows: TGCAGCGGCAAGGGGAGGCGGAACGAGCAGTACTTC. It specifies CSGKGRRNEQYF.

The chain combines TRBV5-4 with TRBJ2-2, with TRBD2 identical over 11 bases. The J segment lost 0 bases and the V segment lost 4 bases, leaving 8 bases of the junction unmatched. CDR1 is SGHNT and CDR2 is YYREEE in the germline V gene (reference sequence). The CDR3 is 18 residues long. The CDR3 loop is CASSEPGLAVPNTGELFF. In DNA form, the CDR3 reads TGTGCCAGCAGCGAACCGGGACTAGCGGTACCGAACACCGGGGAGCTGTTTTTT.

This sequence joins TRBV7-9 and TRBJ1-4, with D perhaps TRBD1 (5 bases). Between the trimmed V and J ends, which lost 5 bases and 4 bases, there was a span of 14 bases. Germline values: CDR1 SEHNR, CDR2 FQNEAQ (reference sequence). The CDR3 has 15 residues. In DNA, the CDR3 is TGTGCCAGCAGCCCTCGCGGAGGGGATAATGAAAAACTGTTTTTT. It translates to CASSPRGGDNEKLFF.

The CDR3 coding sequence is TGTGCCAGCAGCCCAATACTAGCGGGAGTGGGGGAGCAGTACTTC. Protein product: CASSPILAGVGEQYF. The chain combines TRBV9 with TRBJ2-7, with 11 bases fitting TRBD2. Germline V gives CDR1 SGDLS, CDR2 YYNGEE. This CDR3 has 15 amino acids. J lost 7 bases, V lost 4 bases, and 10 bases had no gene match.

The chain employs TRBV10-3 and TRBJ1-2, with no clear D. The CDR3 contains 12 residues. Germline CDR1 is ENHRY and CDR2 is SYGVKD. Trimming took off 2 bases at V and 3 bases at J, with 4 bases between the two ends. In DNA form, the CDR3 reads TGTGCCATCAGTGAGCCAGACTATGGCTACACCTTC. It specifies CAISEPDYGYTF.

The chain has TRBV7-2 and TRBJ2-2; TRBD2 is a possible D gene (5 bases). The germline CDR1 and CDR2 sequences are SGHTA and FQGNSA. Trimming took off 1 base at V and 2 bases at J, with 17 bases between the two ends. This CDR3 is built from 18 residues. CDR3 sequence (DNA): TGTGCCAGCAGCTTAGAGCGGTTTGCGCGGATTAACACCGGGGAGCTGTTTTTT. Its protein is CASSLERFARINTGELFF.

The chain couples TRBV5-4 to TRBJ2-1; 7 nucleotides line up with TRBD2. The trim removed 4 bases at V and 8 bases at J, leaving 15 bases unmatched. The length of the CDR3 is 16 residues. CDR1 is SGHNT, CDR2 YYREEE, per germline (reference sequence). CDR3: CASSRKTSGVGDEQFF. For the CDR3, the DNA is TGTGCCAGCAGCCGAAAAACCAGCGGGGTTGGGGATGAGCAGTTCTTC.

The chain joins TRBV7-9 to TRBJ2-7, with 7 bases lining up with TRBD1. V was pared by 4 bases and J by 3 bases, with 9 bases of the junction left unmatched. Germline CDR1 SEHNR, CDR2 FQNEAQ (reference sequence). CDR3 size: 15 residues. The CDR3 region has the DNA TGTGCCAGCAGCTCCCAAGGGCAGGGGGTCTACGAGCAGTACTTC. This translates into CASSSQGQGVYEQYF.

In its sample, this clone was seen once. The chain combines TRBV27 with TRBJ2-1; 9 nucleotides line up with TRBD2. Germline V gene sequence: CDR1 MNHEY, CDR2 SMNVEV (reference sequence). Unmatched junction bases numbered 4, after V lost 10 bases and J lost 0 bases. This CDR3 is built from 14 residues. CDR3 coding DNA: TGTGCCACCGGAGCGGGAGGCTCCTACAATGAGCAGTTCTTC. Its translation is CATGAGGSYNEQFF.

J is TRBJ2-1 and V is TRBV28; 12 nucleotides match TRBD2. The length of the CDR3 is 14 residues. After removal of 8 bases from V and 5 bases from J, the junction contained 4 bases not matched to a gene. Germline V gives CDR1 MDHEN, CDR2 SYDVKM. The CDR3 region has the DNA TGTGCCAGCCGAGGACTAGCGGGACACAATGAGCAGTTCTTC. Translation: CASRGLAGHNEQFF.

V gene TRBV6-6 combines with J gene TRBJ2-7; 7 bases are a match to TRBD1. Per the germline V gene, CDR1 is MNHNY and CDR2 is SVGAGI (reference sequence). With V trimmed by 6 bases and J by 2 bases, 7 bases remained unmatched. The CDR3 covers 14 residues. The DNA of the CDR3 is TGTGCCAGCAGCCCGACAGGGTATCCCTACGAGCAGTACTTC. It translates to CASSPTGYPYEQYF.

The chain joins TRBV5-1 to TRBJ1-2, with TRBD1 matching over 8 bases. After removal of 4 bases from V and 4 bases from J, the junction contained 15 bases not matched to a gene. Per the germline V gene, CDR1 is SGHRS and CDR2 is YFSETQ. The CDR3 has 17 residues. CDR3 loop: CASSDPGQAALAYGYTF. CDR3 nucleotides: TGCGCCAGCAGCGATCCGGGACAGGCAGCCTTGGCCTATGGCTACACCTTC.

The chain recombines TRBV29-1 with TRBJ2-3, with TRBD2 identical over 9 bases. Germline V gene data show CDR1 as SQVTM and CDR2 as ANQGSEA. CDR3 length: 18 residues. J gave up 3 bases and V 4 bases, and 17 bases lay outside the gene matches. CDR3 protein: CSVVFWLAGRAETDTQYF. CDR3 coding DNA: TGCAGCGTTGTGTTTTGGCTAGCGGGGAGGGCCGAGACAGATACGCAGTATTTT.